This T cell receptor beta chain was recorded in a study of blood T cell repertoires in COVID-19. Study summary: Sources were T cells, B-cell-depleted T cells, or PBMCs; the material itself was cDNA or gDNA.

This clone has a handful of counts. Only in-frame clones appear in the TCRdb table, and some are missing; sequencing was by immunoSEQ multiplex PCR. This table has 70,000 or so clones, around 80% appearing once. Trimming stripped 7 bases from V and 1 base from J, with 12 bases between. This CDR3 is built from 14 residues. CDR1 SEHNR and CDR2 FQNEAQ come from the germline V gene (reference sequence). Sequenced sample: peripheral blood. The V call is TRBV7-9, the J call TRBJ2-3, with a possible D match to TRBD2 (6 bases). The clonotype was recovered from a woman over 75 with acute or convalescent COVID-19. The CDR3 DNA reads as TGTGCCAGCAACCGGGTAGCGGGCACAGATACGCAGTATTTT. Its translation is CASNRVAGTDTQYF.